These 19 T cell receptor beta chains were sequenced from one sample in a study of T cell responses to AZD1222 COVID-19 vaccine. Assay: immunoSEQ multiplex PCR; the TCRdb copy retains only in-frame clones and omits some. Of tens of thousands of clones in the sample, about 93% were seen once. The material sequenced was peripheral blood, taken 28 days after the second AZD1222 dose. Receptors originate from an adult who received the AZD1222 COVID-19 vaccine.

This clone was seen once. This sequence joins TRBV5-8 and TRBJ2-7; 11 positions agree with TRBD2. There are 14 residues in the CDR3. V lost 8 bases to trimming and J lost 6 bases; unmatched junction nucleotides: 10. Germline V gives CDR1 SGHTS, CDR2 YDEGEE. In DNA form, the CDR3 reads TGTGCCAGTCTCCTAGCGGGGGGAAAGGGCGAGCAGTACTTC. Translating gives CASLLAGGKGEQYF.

This clone was observed once. The CDR3 DNA reads TGTGCCAGCAGTAAAGAAGCCGGCGAGACAGGGTCGTTGATCGCTTATCAGTATGGCTACACCTTC. Amino acid sequence: CASSKEAGETGSLIAYQYGYTF. The chain uses TRBV2 and TRBJ1-2; 7 positions match TRBD1. This CDR3 comprises 22 residues. CDR1 and CDR2 from the germline V gene are SNHLY and FYNNEI. The junction had 32 bases not matched to a gene; V was cut back by 5 bases and J by 5 bases.

The chain links TRBV27 to TRBJ2-7; 10 bases are shared with TRBD1. The CDR3 spans 15 residues. The V gene end was trimmed by 5 bases and the J gene end by 3 bases; junction bases not matched to a gene: 7. Germline CDR1 MNHEY, CDR2 SMNVEV (reference sequence). The CDR3 coding sequence is TGTGCCAGCAGTAGGCCGGGACAGGGGTTCTACGAGCAGTACTTC. It yields the protein CASSRPGQGFYEQYF.

V gene TRBV6-5 combines with J gene TRBJ1-3, with 9 bases matching TRBD1. J lost 3 bases, V lost 0 bases, and 3 bases had no gene match. The CDR3 covers 16 residues. Germline CDR1 and CDR2: MNHEY and SVGAGI. The CDR3 region is CASSYSTGGSGNTIYF. CDR3 nucleotide sequence: TGTGCCAGCAGTTACTCCACAGGGGGCAGTGGAAACACCATATATTTT.

The chain couples TRBV5-5 to TRBJ1-3, with 7 bases aligning to TRBD1. CDR1 is SGHKS, CDR2 YYEKEE, per germline (reference sequence). V lost 1 base to trimming and J lost 4 bases; unmatched junction nucleotides: 17. The CDR3 spans 19 residues. CDR3 protein: CASSLSTGVMPVEGNTIYF. The CDR3 DNA reads TGTGCCAGCAGCTTGAGCACAGGGGTCATGCCCGTGGAGGGAAACACCATATATTTT.

This clone turned up a few times. This chain joins TRBV5-4 and TRBJ2-7; possible D gene TRBD1, 5 bases. There are 12 residues in the CDR3. Germline CDR1 SGHNT, CDR2 YYREEE (reference sequence). Trimming cost V 4 bases and J 3 bases, with 8 bases left between them. The CDR3 nucleotides read TGTGCCAGCAGCCTGCAGGGCTACGAGCAGTACTTC. Translating gives CASSLQGYEQYF.

The chain recombines TRBV2 with TRBJ2-7, with 7 bases that match TRBD1. The germline gives CDR1 SNHLY, CDR2 FYNNEI. The V segment lost 6 bases and the J segment 7 bases; nucleotides outside the gene matches: 21. The CDR3 spans 17 residues. The chain's CDR3 is CASSQTYPGQRLLEQYF. The CDR3 nucleotides are TGTGCCAGCAGCCAAACCTACCCGGGACAGCGGCTCCTAGAGCAGTACTTC.

V is TRBV5-4 and J is TRBJ1-5; TRBD1 aligns across 7 bases. The germline V gene has CDR1 SGHNT and CDR2 YYREEE (reference sequence). CDR3 length: 14 amino acids. J lost 15 bases, V lost 4 bases, and 16 bases had no gene match. The CDR3 DNA reads TGTGCCAGCAGCCATGGGACAGAGCCGTGGGGCGGGCATTTT. Protein product: CASSHGTEPWGGHF.

DNA for the CDR3: TGTGCCAGCTCACCACTCCGGGGAAGTTGGTCCACTGAAGCTTTCTTT. Protein product: CASSPLRGSWSTEAFF. The chain has TRBV18 and TRBJ1-1; the D is unclear. V lost 1 base to trimming and J lost 4 bases, with 16 bases between them. From germline, CDR1 is KGHSH and CDR2 LQKENI. This CDR3 comprises 16 residues.

The chain has TRBV7-9 and TRBJ2-1, with no clear D. The V gene lost 5 bases and the J gene lost 2 bases, with 10 bases spanning the gap. There are 14 residues in the CDR3. Germline V lookup: CDR1 SEHNR, CDR2 FQNEAQ (reference sequence). CDR3 in DNA: TGTGCCAGCAGCCATACATGGCCCTACAATGAGCAGTTCTTC. It codes for CASSHTWPYNEQFF.

V is TRBV29-1 and J is TRBJ1-2; D is unresolved. The germline V gene encodes CDR1 SQVTM and CDR2 ANQGSEA. The CDR3 runs to 16 residues. Trimming removed 5 bases at V and 2 bases at J, with 21 bases between. As DNA, the CDR3 is TGCAGCGTTACCCCTCGCGGGGATTTGAAGAACTATGGCTACACCTTC. It codes for CSVTPRGDLKNYGYTF.

The table lists this clone with a count of one. CDR3 coding DNA: TGTGCCAGCAGTGAGGCGCAGTCCTCATTTCAAAACATTCAGTACTTC. It is translated as CASSEAQSSFQNIQYF. The rearrangement joins TRBV6-1 to TRBJ2-4; D unresolved. The CDR3 spans 16 residues. V was shortened by 3 bases and J by 5 bases, with 17 bases between the two germline ends. The germline V gene encodes CDR1 MNHNS and CDR2 SASEGT.

The table lists this clone with a count of one. The genes are TRBV27 and TRBJ2-7; tentative D call: TRBD2 (5 bases). V lost 3 bases, J lost 6 bases, and 9 bases lay in between. CDR3 length: 12 amino acids. The V gene's germline CDR1 is MNHEY and CDR2 SMNVEV (reference sequence). Here the CDR3 reads CASSFRDGEQYF. CDR3 nucleotides: TGTGCCAGCAGTTTTCGGGATGGCGAGCAGTACTTC.

The chain couples TRBV7-9 to TRBJ2-5; D is perhaps TRBD2 (6 bases). The ends were cut back, 3 bases at V and 5 bases at J, with 13 bases in the middle. CDR1 and CDR2 from the germline V gene are SEHNR and FQNEAQ (reference sequence). The length of the CDR3 is 14 residues. CDR3 residues: CASSLLASGETQYF. CDR3 bases: TGTGCCAGCAGCTTGCTAGCGTCGGGTGAGACCCAGTACTTC.

The J gene is TRBJ1-2, the V gene TRBV2, with D tentatively TRBD1 (6 bases). The length of the CDR3 is 15 residues. CDR1 and CDR2 (germline): SNHLY, FYNNEI. V was pared by 5 bases and J by 0 bases, with 13 bases between. In DNA, the CDR3 is TGTGCCAGCAGTAGAGAGACAGGAGCTAACTATGGCTACACCTTC. This translates into CASSRETGANYGYTF.

This chain joins TRBV7-9 and TRBJ2-7; 8 bases map to TRBD1. Trimming cost V 7 bases and J 4 bases; bases outside gene matches: 9. Germline CDR1 reads SEHNR; CDR2 reads FQNEAQ (reference sequence). The length of the CDR3 is 14 residues. The CDR3 DNA reads as TGTGCCAGCACCTCAGGGGGCAATCTATACGAGCAGTACTTC. This codes for CASTSGGNLYEQYF.

CDR3: CASSLGGGGPEAFF. The CDR3 DNA is TGTGCCAGCAGCCTCGGCGGGGGGGGTCCTGAAGCTTTCTTT. This chain connects TRBV11-2 to TRBJ1-1; weak D call: TRBD1 (5 bases). Per the germline V gene, CDR1 is SGHAT and CDR2 is FQNNGV. CDR3 length: 14 residues. V was clipped by 5 bases and J by 6 bases, with 16 bases between them.

This chain uses TRBV12-5 with TRBJ2-3; D is perhaps TRBD2 (6 bases). The CDR3 spans 16 residues. Germline CDR1 and CDR2: LGHNT and FRNRAP. V was cut by 3 bases and J by 0 bases, with 13 bases left in between. Here the CDR3 DNA reads TGTGCTAGTGGTTTTTGGAGCGGGCCAAGCACAGATACGCAGTATTTT. Its translation is CASGFWSGPSTDTQYF.

The gene calls are TRBV28 and TRBJ1-2, with 8 bases lining up with TRBD1. Losses at the gene ends were 5 bases for V and 5 bases for J; bases not matched to a gene: 10. The CDR3 contains 15 residues. Germline V gene data show CDR1 as MDHEN and CDR2 as SYDVKM. The CDR3 reads CASSPRDRPSYGYTF. The CDR3 DNA reads TGTGCCAGCAGTCCCCGGGACAGGCCTTCTTATGGCTACACCTTC.